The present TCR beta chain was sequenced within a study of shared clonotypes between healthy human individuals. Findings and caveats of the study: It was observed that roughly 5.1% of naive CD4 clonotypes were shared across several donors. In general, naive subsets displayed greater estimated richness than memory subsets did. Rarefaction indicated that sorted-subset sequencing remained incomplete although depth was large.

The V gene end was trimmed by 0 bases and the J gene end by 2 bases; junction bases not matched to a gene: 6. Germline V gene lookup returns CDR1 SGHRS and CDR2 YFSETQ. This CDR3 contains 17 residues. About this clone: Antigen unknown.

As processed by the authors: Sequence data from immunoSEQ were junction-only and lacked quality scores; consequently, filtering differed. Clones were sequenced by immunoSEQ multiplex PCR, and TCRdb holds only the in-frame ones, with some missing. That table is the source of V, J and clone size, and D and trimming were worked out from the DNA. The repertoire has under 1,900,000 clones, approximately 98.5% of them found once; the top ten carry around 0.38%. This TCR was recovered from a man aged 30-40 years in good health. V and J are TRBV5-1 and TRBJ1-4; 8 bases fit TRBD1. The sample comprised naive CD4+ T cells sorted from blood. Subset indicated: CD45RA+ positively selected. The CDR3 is CASSLAAGGATNEKLFF. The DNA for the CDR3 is TGCGCCAGCAGCTTGGCCGCAGGGGGCGCGACTAATGAAAAACTGTTTTTT.